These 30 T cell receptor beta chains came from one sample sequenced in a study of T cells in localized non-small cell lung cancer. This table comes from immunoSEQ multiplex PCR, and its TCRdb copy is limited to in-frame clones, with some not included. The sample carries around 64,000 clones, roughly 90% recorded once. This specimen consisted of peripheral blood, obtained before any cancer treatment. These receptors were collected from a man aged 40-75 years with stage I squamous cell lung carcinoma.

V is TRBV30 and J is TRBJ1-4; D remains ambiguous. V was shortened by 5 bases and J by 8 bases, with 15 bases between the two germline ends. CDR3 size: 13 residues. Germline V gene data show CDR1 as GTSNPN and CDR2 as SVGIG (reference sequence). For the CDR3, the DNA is TGTGCCTGGTGCGGAGAGGGTGGAGAAAAACTGTTTTTT. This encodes CAWCGEGGEKLFF.

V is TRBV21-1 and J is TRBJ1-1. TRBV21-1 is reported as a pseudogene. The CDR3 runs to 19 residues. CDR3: CASSKPGAISGGQGTEAFF. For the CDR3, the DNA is TGTGCCAGCAGCAAACCTGGAGCGATTAGTGGGGGGCAGGGCACTGAAGCTTTCTTT.

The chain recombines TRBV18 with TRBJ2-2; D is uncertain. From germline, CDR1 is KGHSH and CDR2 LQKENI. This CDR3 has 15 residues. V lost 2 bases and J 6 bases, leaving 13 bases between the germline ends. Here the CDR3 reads CASSPLGERSGELFF. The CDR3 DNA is TGTGCCAGCTCACCATTGGGCGAACGGTCCGGGGAGCTGTTTTTT.

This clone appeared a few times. CDR3 in DNA: TGTGCCAGCAGCCGCACACAGGGGGCAGGGGAGCTGTTTTTT. It codes for CASSRTQGAGELFF. J is TRBJ2-2 and V is TRBV9, with 9 bases that match TRBD1. Germline V gene data show CDR1 as SGDLS and CDR2 as YYNGEE. Trimming cost V 4 bases and J 8 bases; bases outside gene matches: 6. This CDR3 comprises 14 residues.

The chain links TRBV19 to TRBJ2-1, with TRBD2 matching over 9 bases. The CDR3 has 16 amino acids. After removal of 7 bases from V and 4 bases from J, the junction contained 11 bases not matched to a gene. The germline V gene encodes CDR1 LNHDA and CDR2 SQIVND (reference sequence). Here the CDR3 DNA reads TGTGCCAGTACCCCCAGGAGTCTAGCGGGATACAATGAGCAGTTCTTC. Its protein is CASTPRSLAGYNEQFF.

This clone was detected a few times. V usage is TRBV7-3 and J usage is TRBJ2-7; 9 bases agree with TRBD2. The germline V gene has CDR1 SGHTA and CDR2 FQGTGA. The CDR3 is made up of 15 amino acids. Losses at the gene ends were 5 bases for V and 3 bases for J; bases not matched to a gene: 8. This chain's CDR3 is CASSLSGSSGYEQYF. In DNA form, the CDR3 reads TGTGCCAGCAGCCTTAGCGGGAGCTCGGGCTACGAGCAGTACTTC.

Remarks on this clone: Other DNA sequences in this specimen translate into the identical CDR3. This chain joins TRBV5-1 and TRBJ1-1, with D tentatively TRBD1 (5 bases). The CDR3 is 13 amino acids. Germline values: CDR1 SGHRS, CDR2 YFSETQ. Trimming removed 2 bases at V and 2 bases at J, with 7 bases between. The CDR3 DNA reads TGCGCCAGCAGCTTAGACAGTAACACTGAAGCTTTCTTT. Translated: CASSLDSNTEAFF.

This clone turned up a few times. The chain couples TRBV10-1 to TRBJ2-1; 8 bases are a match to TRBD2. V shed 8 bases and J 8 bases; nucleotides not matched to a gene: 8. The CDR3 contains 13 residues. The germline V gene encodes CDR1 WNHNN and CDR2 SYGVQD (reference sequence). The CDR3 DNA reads TGCGCCAGCGGGAGCGGGAGTGTCTATGAGCAGTTCTTC. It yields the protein CASGSGSVYEQFF.

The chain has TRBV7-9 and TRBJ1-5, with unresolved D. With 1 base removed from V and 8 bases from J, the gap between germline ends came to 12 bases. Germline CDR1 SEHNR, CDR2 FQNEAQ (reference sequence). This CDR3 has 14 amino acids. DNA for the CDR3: TGTGCCAGCAGCTTAGGGAGCGAGGTTGAGCCCCAGCATTTT. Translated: CASSLGSEVEPQHF.

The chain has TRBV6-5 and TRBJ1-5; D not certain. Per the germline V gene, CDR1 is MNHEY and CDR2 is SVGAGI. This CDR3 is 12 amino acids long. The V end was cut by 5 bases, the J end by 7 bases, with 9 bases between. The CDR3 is CASSHGGQPQHF. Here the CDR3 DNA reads TGTGCCAGCAGTCACGGCGGACAGCCCCAGCATTTT.

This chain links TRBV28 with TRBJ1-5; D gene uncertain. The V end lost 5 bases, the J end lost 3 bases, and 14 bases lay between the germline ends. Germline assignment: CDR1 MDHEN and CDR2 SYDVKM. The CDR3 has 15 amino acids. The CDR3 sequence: CASSPLGVDNQPQHF. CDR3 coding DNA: TGTGCCAGCAGTCCGCTTGGGGTAGACAATCAGCCCCAGCATTTT.

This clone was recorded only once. The CDR3 region has the DNA TGTGTCACCGGGACTAGCGACTCTGGGGCCAACGTCCTGACTTTC. This translates into CVTGTSDSGANVLTF. This chain connects TRBV6-5 to TRBJ2-6; 10 nucleotides line up with TRBD2. Germline assignment: CDR1 MNHEY and CDR2 SVGAGI. The CDR3 has 15 amino acids.

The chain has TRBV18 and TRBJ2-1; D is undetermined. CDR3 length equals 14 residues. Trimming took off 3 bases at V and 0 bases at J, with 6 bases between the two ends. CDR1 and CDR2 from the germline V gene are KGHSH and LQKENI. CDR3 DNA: TGTGCCAGCTCACCGGTCAGCTCCTACAATGAGCAGTTCTTC. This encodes CASSPVSSYNEQFF.

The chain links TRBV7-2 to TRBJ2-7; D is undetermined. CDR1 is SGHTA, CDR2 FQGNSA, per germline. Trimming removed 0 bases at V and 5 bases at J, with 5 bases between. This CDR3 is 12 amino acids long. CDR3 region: CASSLALDEQYF. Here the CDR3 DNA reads TGTGCCAGCAGCTTAGCGCTAGACGAGCAGTACTTC.

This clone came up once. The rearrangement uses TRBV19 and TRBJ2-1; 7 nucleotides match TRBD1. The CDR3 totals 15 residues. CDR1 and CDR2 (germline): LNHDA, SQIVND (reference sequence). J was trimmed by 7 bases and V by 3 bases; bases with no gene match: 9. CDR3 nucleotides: TGTGCCAGTAGTATCTTTCGACAGGGTGGAAATGAGCAGTTCTTC. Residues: CASSIFRQGGNEQFF. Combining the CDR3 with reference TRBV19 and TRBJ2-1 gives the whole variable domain DGGITQSPKYLFRKEGQNVTLSCEQNLNHDAMYWYRQDPGQGLRLIYYSQIVNDFQKGDIAEGYSVSREKKESFPLTVTSAQKNPTAFYLCASSIFRQGGNEQFFGPGTRLTVL.

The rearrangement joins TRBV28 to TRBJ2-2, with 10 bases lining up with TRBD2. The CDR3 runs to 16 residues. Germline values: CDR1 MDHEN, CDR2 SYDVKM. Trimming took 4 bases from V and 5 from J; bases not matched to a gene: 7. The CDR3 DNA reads TGTGCCAGCAGTTCCGGGACTAGCGCCATGACCGGGGAGCTGTTTTTT. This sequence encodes CASSSGTSAMTGELFF. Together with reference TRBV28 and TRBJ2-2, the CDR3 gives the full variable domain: DVKVTQSSRYLVKRTGEKVFLECVQDMDHENMFWYRQDPGLGLRLIYFSYDVKMKEKGDIPEGYSVSREKKERFSLILESASTNQTSMYLCASSSGTSAMTGELFFGEGSRLTVL.

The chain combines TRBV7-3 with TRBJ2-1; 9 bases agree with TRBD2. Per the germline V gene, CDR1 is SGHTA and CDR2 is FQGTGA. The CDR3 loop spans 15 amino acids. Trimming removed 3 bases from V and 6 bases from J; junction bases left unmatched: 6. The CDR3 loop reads CASSFRLAGLNEQFF. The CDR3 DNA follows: TGTGCCAGCAGCTTTAGGCTAGCGGGACTCAATGAGCAGTTCTTC.

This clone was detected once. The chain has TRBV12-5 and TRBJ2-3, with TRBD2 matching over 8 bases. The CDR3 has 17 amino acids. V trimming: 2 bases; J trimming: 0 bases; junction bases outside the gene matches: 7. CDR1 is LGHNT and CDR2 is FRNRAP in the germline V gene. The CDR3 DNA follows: TGTGCTAGTGGTTTGAAGCCTAGCGGGCCTAGCACAGATACGCAGTATTTT. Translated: CASGLKPSGPSTDTQYF.

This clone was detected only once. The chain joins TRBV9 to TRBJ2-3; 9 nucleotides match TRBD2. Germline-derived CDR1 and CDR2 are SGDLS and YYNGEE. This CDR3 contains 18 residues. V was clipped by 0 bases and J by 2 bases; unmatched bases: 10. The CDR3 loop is CASSVVARASGDTDTQYF. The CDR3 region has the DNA TGTGCCAGCAGCGTAGTTGCCAGGGCTAGCGGGGACACAGATACGCAGTATTTT. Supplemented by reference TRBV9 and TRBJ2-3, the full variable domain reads DSGVTQTPKHLITATGQRVTLRCSPRSGDLSVYWYQQSLDQGLQFLIQYYNGEERAKGNILERFSAQQFPDLHSELNLSSLELGDSALYFCASSVVARASGDTDTQYFGPGTRLTVL.

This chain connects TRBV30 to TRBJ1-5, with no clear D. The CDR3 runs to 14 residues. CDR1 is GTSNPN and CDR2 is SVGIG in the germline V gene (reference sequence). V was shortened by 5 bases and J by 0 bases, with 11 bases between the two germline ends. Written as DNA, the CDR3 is TGTGCCTGGGGGCAGGAAAATAGCAATCAGCCCCAGCATTTT. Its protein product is CAWGQENSNQPQHF.

This CDR3 is CASSRSGRGSGELFF. The CDR3, as DNA: TGTGCCAGCAGCCGCAGCGGGAGGGGGAGCGGGGAGCTGTTTTTT. The V and J genes are TRBV11-3 and TRBJ2-2; 10 bases agree with TRBD2. V was pared by 5 bases and J by 7 bases, with 7 bases of the junction left unmatched. CDR1 and CDR2 from the germline V gene are SGHNT and YENEEA. This CDR3 has 15 amino acids.

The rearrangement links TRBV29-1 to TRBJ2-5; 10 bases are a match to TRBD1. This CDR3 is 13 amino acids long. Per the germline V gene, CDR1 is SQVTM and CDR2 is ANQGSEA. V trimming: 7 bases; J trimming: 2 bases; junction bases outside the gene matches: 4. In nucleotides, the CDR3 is TGCAGCGGGGGGACAGGGGCACAAGAGACCCAGTACTTC. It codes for CSGGTGAQETQYF.

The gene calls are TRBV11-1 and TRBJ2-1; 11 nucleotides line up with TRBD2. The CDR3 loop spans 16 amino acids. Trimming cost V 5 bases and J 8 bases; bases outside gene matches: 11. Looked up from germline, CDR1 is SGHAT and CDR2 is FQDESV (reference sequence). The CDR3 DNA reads TGTGCCAGCAGCCACCCCGGGACTAGCGGCGAGGATGAGCAGTTCTTC. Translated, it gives CASSHPGTSGEDEQFF.

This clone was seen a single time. DNA for the CDR3: TGTGCCAGCAGACTACTAGCGGGCTTGTACAATGAGCAGTTCTTC. Amino acids: CASRLLAGLYNEQFF. The chain couples TRBV6-5 to TRBJ2-1; 9 nucleotides agree with TRBD2. The CDR3 extends over 15 amino acids. From germline, CDR1 is MNHEY and CDR2 SVGAGI. V shed 6 bases, J shed 4 bases, and the junction held 7 bases outside the gene matches.

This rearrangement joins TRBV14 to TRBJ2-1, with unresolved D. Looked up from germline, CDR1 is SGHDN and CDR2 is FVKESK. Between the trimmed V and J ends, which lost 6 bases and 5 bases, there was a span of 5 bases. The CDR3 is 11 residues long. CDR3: CASRKNNEQFF. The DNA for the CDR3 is TGTGCCAGCAGGAAAAACAATGAGCAGTTCTTC.

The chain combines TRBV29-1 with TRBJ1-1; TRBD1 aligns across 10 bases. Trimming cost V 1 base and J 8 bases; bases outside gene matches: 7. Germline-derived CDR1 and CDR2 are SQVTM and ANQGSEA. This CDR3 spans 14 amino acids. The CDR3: CSVEGDRGLQEAFF. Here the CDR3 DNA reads TGCAGCGTTGAAGGGGACAGGGGATTGCAAGAAGCTTTCTTT.

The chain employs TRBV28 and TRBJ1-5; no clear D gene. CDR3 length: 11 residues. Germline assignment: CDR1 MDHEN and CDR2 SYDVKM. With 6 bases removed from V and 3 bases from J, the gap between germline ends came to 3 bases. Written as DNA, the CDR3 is TGTGCCAGCAGCCACAATCAGCCCCAGCATTTT. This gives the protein CASSHNQPQHF.

CDR3 sequence: CASSLGRSGGTDTQYF. The CDR3 coding sequence is TGTGCCAGCAGCTTGGGGAGGAGCGGGGGCACAGATACGCAGTATTTT. The chain joins TRBV7-2 to TRBJ2-3, with 7 bases that match TRBD2. The CDR3 extends over 16 amino acids. J gave up 1 base and V 3 bases, and 7 bases lay outside the gene matches. Germline V CDR1 and CDR2: SGHTA, FQGNSA.

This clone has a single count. The CDR3 bases are TGTGCCAGCAGCTTAGTTTCGGGGTCCTATGGCTACACCTTC. Its protein is CASSLVSGSYGYTF. V gene TRBV7-9 combines with J gene TRBJ1-2; no reliable D call. The V gene's germline CDR1 is SEHNR and CDR2 FQNEAQ (reference sequence). The CDR3 is 14 amino acids. Trimming shortened V by 1 base and J by 4 bases, and 10 bases separated the two germline ends.

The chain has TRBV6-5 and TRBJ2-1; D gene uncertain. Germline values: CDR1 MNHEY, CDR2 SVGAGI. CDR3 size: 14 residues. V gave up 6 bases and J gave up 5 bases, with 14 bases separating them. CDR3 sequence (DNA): TGTGCCAGCAGGTCCATAAGGGTCGACAATGAGCAGTTCTTC. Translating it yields CASRSIRVDNEQFF.